This entry is about one TCR beta chain. The data belong to a study of blood T cell repertoires in COVID-19. Study details: Acute-phase and convalescent COVID-19 samples originated in the United States, Italy and Spain. PBMCs, B-cell-depleted T cells, or T cells were the source of the cDNA or gDNA that made up the material.

This CDR3 has 17 amino acids. The V end was cut by 2 bases, the J end by 0 bases, with 14 bases between. The germline V gene encodes CDR1 KGHDR and CDR2 SFDVKD. The authors' processing: Cell counts per sample came from amplifying reference gene primers. Generated by immunoSEQ multiplex PCR, the TCRdb table keeps only in-frame clones and is missing some. V, J and clone size derive from that table, while D and trimming were established from the DNA sequence. The repertoire includes around 170,000 clones, under 80% of them detected once, and around 3% sits in the top ten. The receptor's source is a woman at least 80 years old with acute or convalescent COVID-19. The sample consisted of peripheral blood. The chain couples TRBV24-1 to TRBJ2-3; possible D gene TRBD1, 5 bases. CDR3 residues: CATSDSVGQASTDTQYF. The CDR3 region has the DNA TGTGCCACCAGTGATTCCGTAGGACAAGCTAGCACAGATACGCAGTATTTT.